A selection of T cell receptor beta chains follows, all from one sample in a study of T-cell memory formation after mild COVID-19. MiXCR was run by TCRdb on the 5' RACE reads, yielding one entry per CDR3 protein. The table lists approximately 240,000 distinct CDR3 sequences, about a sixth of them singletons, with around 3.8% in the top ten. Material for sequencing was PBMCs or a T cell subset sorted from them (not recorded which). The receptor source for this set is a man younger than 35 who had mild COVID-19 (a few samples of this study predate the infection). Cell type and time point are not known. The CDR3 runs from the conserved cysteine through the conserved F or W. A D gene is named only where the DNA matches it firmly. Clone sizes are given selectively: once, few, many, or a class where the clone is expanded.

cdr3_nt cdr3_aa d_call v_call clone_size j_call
TGTGCCAGCGAGACGACCCGCAATGAGCAGTTCTTC CASETTRNEQFF - TRBV7-2 once TRBJ2-1
TGCAGTGCTAGGGACAGGGTCGCCACTGAAGCTTTCTTT CSARDRVATEAFF TRBD1 TRBV20-1 few TRBJ1-1
TGTGCCAGCAGCCCGGGTCGGACTAGTAGCACAGATACGCAGTATTTT CASSPGRTSSTDTQYF TRBD2 TRBV5-4 few TRBJ2-3
TGTGCCAGCACCCCCCAGGCAGGGGAATCACCCCTCCACTTT CASTPQAGESPLHF - TRBV7-4 many TRBJ1-6
TGTGCCATCAGTGAATGGGGGTACACAGATACGCAGTATTTT CAISEWGYTDTQYF - TRBV10-3 many TRBJ2-3
TGCGCCAGCAGCAGGAAGGTCGGTTCAGGGGTGAGCGCCGGGGAGCTGTTTTTT CASSRKVGSGVSAGELFF - TRBV5-1 - TRBJ2-2
TGTGCCAGCAGCCAGACGACAGGGAATGGCTACACCTTC CASSQTTGNGYTF TRBD1 TRBV7-6 - TRBJ1-2
TGCGCCAGCACAAGCCTAGCGGGGGGGGACTCCGTATGGGATACGCAGTATTTT CASTSLAGGDSVWDTQYF TRBD2 TRBV10-2 - TRBJ2-3
TGTGCCAGCAGCTACGGGGGGAACGGGCAGTACTTC CASSYGGNGQYF TRBD2 TRBV6-5 - TRBJ2-7
TGTGCCAGCAGTGTCGGGACTAGCGGGGGCGGTGAGCAGTTCTTC CASSVGTSGGGEQFF TRBD2 TRBV6-6 few TRBJ2-1
TGTGCCAGCACCCTTAGCGGGGGGGCTAATGAGCAGTTCTTC CASTLSGGANEQFF TRBD2 TRBV5-4 few TRBJ2-1
TGTGCCAGCAGCTTTAGGGGGTGGACTTCCACAGATACGCAGTATTTT CASSFRGWTSTDTQYF - TRBV11-2 - TRBJ2-3
TGCAGTGCTCTCGTAGGAGGGGCGATGAATTCACCCCTCCACTTT CSALVGGAMNSPLHF - TRBV20-1 few TRBJ1-6
TGCGCCAGCAGCCATCGCAACTCTGGAAACACCATATATTTT CASSHRNSGNTIYF - TRBV4-1 few TRBJ1-3
TGTGCCAGCAGCTTATATGGGGGAACTGAAGCTTTCTTT CASSLYGGTEAFF - TRBV7-3 - TRBJ1-1
TGTGCCAGCAGTTTAGCTGGAAACACCATATATTTT CASSLAGNTIYF - TRBV7-2 few TRBJ1-3
TGTGCCACCGGACAGCCGTACGAGCAGTACTTC CATGQPYEQYF - TRBV10-3 few TRBJ2-7
TGCAGTGCTAGACCCCCGGCGGCTAGCGGGGCCACGGGGGAGCAGTACTTC CSARPPAASGATGEQYF TRBD2 TRBV20-1 - TRBJ2-7
TGTGCCAGCAGCTTACAGGGGCAACGGAACACTGAAGCTTTCTTT CASSLQGQRNTEAFF TRBD1 TRBV5-4 few TRBJ1-1
TGTGCCAGCAGACCGAGCGGGGGCGCTAACACCGGGGAGCTGTTTTTT CASRPSGGANTGELFF TRBD2 TRBV7-2 - TRBJ2-2
TGTGCCAGCAGCAGTGCGACAACCCCCGTATTCTTC CASSSATTPVFF - TRBV7-2 many TRBJ2-1
TGTGCCAGCAGCTTAGCGTCCGGACCTAACTATGGCTACACCTTC CASSLASGPNYGYTF - TRBV7-2 - TRBJ1-2
TGTGCCAGCAGCCCTGATGACAGGAGGTACACTGAAGCTTTCTTT CASSPDDRRYTEAFF - TRBV28 - TRBJ1-1
TGTGCCAGCAGCTTAGCGGGGACAGGGGGATATGGCTACACCTTC CASSLAGTGGYGYTF TRBD1 TRBV7-2 few TRBJ1-2
TGTGCCACCAGCAGAGACCTAGCGGGGGGGCGGAATGAGCAGTTCTTC CATSRDLAGGRNEQFF TRBD2 TRBV15 - TRBJ2-1
TGTGCCAGCAGTCTTGTCCTTAGCACAGATACGCAGTATTTT CASSLVLSTDTQYF - TRBV2 few TRBJ2-3
TGTGCCAGCAGTTTCCCCCATTCTAATGAAAAACTGTTTTTT CASSFPHSNEKLFF - TRBV28 - TRBJ1-4
TGTGCCACCAGTGATCCTCAGCGGGGGGGCACAGATACGCAGTATTTT CATSDPQRGGTDTQYF TRBD2 TRBV24-1 few TRBJ2-3
TGTGCCAGCAGCAACAGGGCGTGGAACGAGCAGTACTTC CASSNRAWNEQYF - TRBV12-3/TRBV12-4 - TRBJ2-7
TGTGCCAGCAGCTTAGAGGGCGGTGAACGTCAGCCCCAGCATTTT CASSLEGGERQPQHF - TRBV7-9 - TRBJ1-5
TGTGCCATCAGTGATCGACAGAACTACGAGCAGTACTTC CAISDRQNYEQYF - TRBV10-3 few TRBJ2-7
TGTGCCAGCAGCTTTGACCAAAACACCGGGGAGCTGTTTTTT CASSFDQNTGELFF - TRBV5-4 few TRBJ2-2
TGTGCCAGCAGCTTACAGGGGCAGGGGTATGGCTACACCTTC CASSLQGQGYGYTF - TRBV7-2 few TRBJ1-2
TGTGCCAGCAGCCCGTCCGGCAATCAGCCCCAGCATTTT CASSPSGNQPQHF - TRBV18 many TRBJ1-5
TGCAGCGTTGTAGACAGCGGCTCCTATAATTCACCCCTCCACTTT CSVVDSGSYNSPLHF - TRBV29-1 - TRBJ1-6
TGTGCCAGCAGATTAGGAGGGGAGGACAGGAGTTATTTT CASRLGGEDRSYF TRBD1 TRBV5-6 few TRBJ1-3
TGTGCCAGCAGTTACGGGTCAGCGGGGGAATTTTACGAGCAGTACTTC CASSYGSAGEFYEQYF TRBD2 TRBV6-5 many TRBJ2-7
TGTGCCAGCAGCTCCACCCTCCAATTGGACACCGGGGAGCTGTTTTTT CASSSTLQLDTGELFF - TRBV7-3 many TRBJ2-2
TGTGCCAGCAGCTTGCCAGCGGGGGATGTCAATGAGCAGTTCTTC CASSLPAGDVNEQFF TRBD2 TRBV7-2 many TRBJ2-1
TGCGCCAGCAGCCAGGATGTAAGACTCCGGGACTCCAAGGCGGGAGCTTTCTTT CASSQDVRLRDSKAGAFF - TRBV4-1 - TRBJ1-1
TGCGCCAGCAGGACAAACCAAGAGACCCAGTACTTC CASRTNQETQYF - TRBV5-1 many TRBJ2-5
TGCGCCAGCAGCCAAGATTTCGGGGGGCCAAACATTCAGTACTTC CASSQDFGGPNIQYF - TRBV4-3 - TRBJ2-4